Following are 9 T cell receptor beta chains from one sample sequenced in a study of shared clonotypes between healthy human individuals. Profiling relied on immunoSEQ multiplex PCR, and the TCRdb table lists in-frame clones only, not all of them. The table lists 2 million or so clones, 90% to 95% of them singletons. Sequencing was carried out using naive CD4+ T cells sorted from blood. The subset is: CD45RA+ positively selected. The receptors here all came from a man aged 18 to 29 in good health.

This clone appeared once. The chain has TRBV5-1 and TRBJ2-3; maybe TRBD2 (5 bases). The CDR3 totals 15 residues. Germline V gives CDR1 SGHRS, CDR2 YFSETQ. Deletions cut 0 bases from V and 0 bases from J, with 8 bases between. The CDR3: CASSLGGKSTDTQYF. The CDR3 region has the DNA TGCGCCAGCAGCTTGGGAGGGAAGAGCACAGATACGCAGTATTTT.

A remark on this clone: Distinct nucleotide sequences in the sample also encode this CDR3. This chain links TRBV5-1 with TRBJ2-7; 10 bases fit TRBD2. Unmatched junction bases numbered 2, after V lost 2 bases and J lost 0 bases. CDR3 length: 15 residues. Germline CDR1 is SGHRS and CDR2 is YFSETQ. The CDR3 region has the DNA TGCGCCAGCAGCTTTTTAGCGGGAGGCTCCTACGAGCAGTACTTC. It is translated as CASSFLAGGSYEQYF.

V usage is TRBV30 and J usage is TRBJ1-2; 7 bases agree with TRBD1. This CDR3 is 14 amino acids long. V lost 1 base, J lost 3 bases, and 5 bases stayed unmatched. In germline, CDR1 is GTSNPN, CDR2 SVGIG (reference sequence). CDR3 region: CAWSAGQAHYGYTF. The CDR3 nucleotides read TGTGCCTGGAGTGCCGGACAGGCTCACTATGGCTACACCTTC.

As concerns this clone: Other DNA sequences in the same sample also yield this CDR3. The genes are TRBV7-9 and TRBJ2-3; D gene unclear. V dropped 4 bases and J dropped 4 bases, with 6 bases sitting between them. CDR3 length equals 12 residues. Germline V lookup: CDR1 SEHNR, CDR2 FQNEAQ (reference sequence). The CDR3 nucleotides read TGTGCCAGCAGCTCTGAAGCAGATACGCAGTATTTT. Protein: CASSSEADTQYF.

The chain couples TRBV5-1 to TRBJ2-1, with D perhaps TRBD1 or TRBD2 (5 bases each). Deletions cut 9 bases from V and 3 bases from J, with 16 bases between. In germline, CDR1 is SGHRS, CDR2 YFSETQ. This CDR3 comprises 14 residues. In DNA form, the CDR3 reads TGCGCCACCTCCCGAGGGGCCGGCTACAATGAGCAGTTCTTC. Amino acid sequence: CATSRGAGYNEQFF.

For the CDR3, the DNA is TGTGCCTGGGATCAGAACACTGAAGCTTTCTTT. Protein product: CAWDQNTEAFF. This chain uses TRBV30 with TRBJ1-1, with D unresolved. The length of the CDR3 is 11 residues. V was clipped by 5 bases and J by 1 base, with 5 bases between them. Germline V gene data show CDR1 as GTSNPN and CDR2 as SVGIG (reference sequence).

A note on this clone: Other nucleotide sequences in the sample specify the same CDR3. This chain joins TRBV5-1 and TRBJ1-6, with unresolved D. The CDR3 has 16 amino acids. The germline V gene encodes CDR1 SGHRS and CDR2 YFSETQ. V lost 0 bases and J lost 0, with 7 bases in between. CDR3 amino acids: CASSLGSSSYNSPLHF. The CDR3 DNA is TGCGCCAGCAGCTTGGGGAGTAGCTCCTATAATTCACCCCTCCACTTT.

The chain is built from TRBV7-2 and TRBJ1-6, with 10 positions matching TRBD1. CDR3 length equals 16 residues. V shed 1 base, J shed 7 bases, and the junction held 4 bases outside the gene matches. CDR1 is SGHTA, CDR2 FQGNSA, per germline. The CDR3 spells CASSLVGTGVNSPLHF. The CDR3 DNA reads TGTGCCAGCAGCTTAGTAGGGACAGGGGTAAATTCACCCCTCCACTTT.

V gene TRBV7-2 combines with J gene TRBJ2-1; the D gene is possibly TRBD2 (6 bases). Between the trimmed V and J ends, which lost 6 bases and 7 bases, there was a span of 16 bases. This CDR3 has 14 amino acids. The germline V gene encodes CDR1 SGHTA and CDR2 FQGNSA. The CDR3 loop is CASRLDRGYNEQFF. Written as DNA, the CDR3 is TGTGCCAGCAGACTGGACCGGGGGTATAATGAGCAGTTCTTC.